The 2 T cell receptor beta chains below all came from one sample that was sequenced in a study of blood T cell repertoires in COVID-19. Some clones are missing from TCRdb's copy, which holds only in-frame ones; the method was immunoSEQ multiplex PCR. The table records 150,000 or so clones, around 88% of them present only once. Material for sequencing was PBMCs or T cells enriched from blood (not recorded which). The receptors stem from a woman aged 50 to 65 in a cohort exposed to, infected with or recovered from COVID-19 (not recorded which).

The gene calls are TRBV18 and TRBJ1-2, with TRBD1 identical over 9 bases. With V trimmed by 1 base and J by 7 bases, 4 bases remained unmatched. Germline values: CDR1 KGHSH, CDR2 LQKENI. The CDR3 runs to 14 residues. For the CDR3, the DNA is TGTGCCAGCTCACCACAGGGACAGGGAGTTGGCTACACCTTC. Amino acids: CASSPQGQGVGYTF.

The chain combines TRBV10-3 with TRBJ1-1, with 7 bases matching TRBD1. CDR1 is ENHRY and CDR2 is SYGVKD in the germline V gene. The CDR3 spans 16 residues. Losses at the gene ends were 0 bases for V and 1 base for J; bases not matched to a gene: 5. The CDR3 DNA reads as TGTGCCATCAGTGAGTCAGGGGGCGAAGGGAACACTGAAGCTTTCTTT. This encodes CAISESGGEGNTEAFF.